Only one count was recorded for the clone carrying this T cell receptor beta chain. This entry is derived from a study of T cell changes during pregnancy in multiple sclerosis. Some clones are missing from TCRdb's copy, which holds only in-frame ones; the method was immunoSEQ multiplex PCR. The repertoire holds under 30,000 clones, about 92% seen once, with approximately 0.39% in the top ten. The CDR3 is made up of 16 amino acids. Germline CDR1 reads SGDLS; CDR2 reads YYNGEE. The V gene end was trimmed by 0 bases and the J gene end by 5 bases; junction bases not matched to a gene: 9. The input for sequencing was CD4+ T cells from peripheral blood mononuclear cells, taken after pregnancy. The source is a female donor with multiple sclerosis, enrolled in a pregnancy study. The rearrangement uses TRBV9 and TRBJ1-2, with TRBD1 identical over 8 bases. CDR3 sequence: CASSVDSQGAGYGYTF. CDR3 DNA: TGTGCCAGCAGCGTAGATAGCCAGGGGGCCGGATATGGCTACACCTTC. Using reference TRBV9 and TRBJ1-2 for the parts outside the CDR3, the full variable domain is DSGVTQTPKHLITATGQRVTLRCSPRSGDLSVYWYQQSLDQGLQFLIQYYNGEERAKGNILERFSAQQFPDLHSELNLSSLELGDSALYFCASSVDSQGAGYGYTFGSGTRLTVV.